This passage covers 18 T cell receptor beta chains from one sample sequenced in a study of cytomegalovirus exposure and HLA in healthy donors. This PCR relied on a set of 60 Vbeta primers and 13 Jbeta primers. Measured with immunoSEQ multiplex PCR; TCRdb has only the in-frame clones, and not every one. The sample consists of roughly 150,000 clones, 82% of them appearing once. Material for sequencing was PBMCs. Receptors were obtained from a girl aged 5-17 years in good health and CMV-seropositive.

This chain connects TRBV10-3 to TRBJ1-3; TRBD1 is a possible D gene (5 bases). V was shortened by 2 bases and J by 0 bases, with 11 bases between the two germline ends. Germline V gene data show CDR1 as ENHRY and CDR2 as SYGVKD. This CDR3 has 16 amino acids. The CDR3 loop is CAISEPTVHSGNTIYF. As DNA, the CDR3 is TGTGCCATCAGTGAGCCGACAGTACACTCTGGAAACACCATATATTTT.

This chain joins TRBV4-3 and TRBJ2-7; a weak D match, TRBD1 (6 bases). CDR3 length: 14 amino acids. Germline loops: CDR1 LGHNA, CDR2 YSLEER. V lost 0 bases, J lost 0 bases, and 6 bases lay in between. The CDR3 region has the DNA TGCGCCAGCAGCCAAGAGGACAGCTCCTACGAGCAGTACTTC. This translates into CASSQEDSSYEQYF.

The rearrangement uses TRBV18 and TRBJ2-7, with D maybe TRBD2 (6 bases). The CDR3 sequence is 15 residues long. V was shortened by 0 bases and J by 2 bases, with 11 bases between the two germline ends. Germline V gene lookup returns CDR1 KGHSH and CDR2 LQKENI. Here the CDR3 reads CASSPPEGSPYEQYF. DNA of the CDR3: TGTGCCAGCTCACCACCGGAGGGGTCCCCCTACGAGCAGTACTTC.

V and J are TRBV18 and TRBJ2-1, with D perhaps TRBD2 (5 bases). Germline V gene sequence: CDR1 KGHSH, CDR2 LQKENI. CDR3 length: 18 residues. The germline V and J ends were trimmed by 3 bases and 13 bases, with 31 bases remaining between them. CDR3 residues: CASSPSDFDSEEELVQFF. The CDR3 DNA is TGTGCCAGCTCACCTTCGGACTTCGATTCGGAGGAGGAGCTCGTTCAGTTCTTC.

V is TRBV6-1 and J is TRBJ1-1; D is perhaps TRBD1 (6 bases). The V end was cut by 2 bases, the J end by 11 bases, with 15 bases between. This CDR3 contains 13 residues. Looked up from germline, CDR1 is MNHNS and CDR2 is SASEGT. The CDR3 loop is CASSESRDTRAFF. The CDR3 DNA is TGTGCCAGCAGTGAAAGTAGGGACACCAGGGCTTTCTTT.

The J gene is TRBJ1-2, the V gene TRBV2; 8 positions match TRBD1. Germline CDR1 and CDR2: SNHLY and FYNNEI. The V segment lost 5 bases and the J segment 4 bases; nucleotides outside the gene matches: 6. CDR3 length: 14 amino acids. In DNA, the CDR3 is TGTGCCAGCAGTAGACCGGGACAGGCCTATGGCTACACCTTC. This encodes CASSRPGQAYGYTF.

The chain employs TRBV6-5 and TRBJ2-1; the D gene is possibly TRBD1 (6 bases). Germline CDR1 and CDR2: MNHEY and SVGAGI. The CDR3 loop spans 13 amino acids. Trimming left V 6 bases short and J 3 bases short, with 9 bases between. This CDR3 reads CASRTGYYNEQFF. For the CDR3, the DNA is TGTGCCAGCAGGACAGGCTACTACAATGAGCAGTTCTTC.

This chain links TRBV7-9 with TRBJ1-3; tentatively, D is TRBD1 (5 bases). The germline V gene has CDR1 SEHNR and CDR2 FQNEAQ (reference sequence). Trimming pared 7 bases from V and 5 bases from J, leaving 15 bases between. This CDR3 contains 14 residues. CDR3 in DNA: TGTGCCAGCATCCTGGGGCAGGGTAGAAACACCATATATTTT. This codes for CASILGQGRNTIYF.

This clone has more than one count but fewer than ten. The chain combines TRBV6-4 with TRBJ2-6; D unclear. Per the germline V gene, CDR1 is MRHNA and CDR2 is SNTAGT. This CDR3 is 15 amino acids long. V was clipped by 0 bases and J by 0 bases, with 3 bases between them. The CDR3 nucleotides read TGTGCCAGCAGTGACTCCCGCTCTGGGGCCAACGTCCTGACTTTC. Protein: CASSDSRSGANVLTF.

V is TRBV10-3 and J is TRBJ1-5, with 10 bases lining up with TRBD1. CDR1 and CDR2 (germline): ENHRY, SYGVKD. The CDR3 length is 14 residues. CDR3 protein: CVTLAGQGNQPQHF. The CDR3 DNA sequence: TGTGTCACCCTGGCGGGACAGGGGAATCAGCCCCAGCATTTT.

V and J are TRBV7-9 and TRBJ1-4; D not certain. Trimming took off 1 base at V and 7 bases at J, with 10 bases between the two ends. Germline lookup yields CDR1 SEHNR and CDR2 FQNEAQ (reference sequence). The length of the CDR3 is 14 residues. CDR3: CASSLDLSGEKLFF. The CDR3, as DNA: TGTGCCAGCAGCTTAGACCTTAGCGGTGAAAAACTGTTTTTT.

This sequence joins TRBV28 and TRBJ1-2; TRBD1 aligns across 8 bases. The CDR3 is 12 amino acids. The junction had 2 bases not matched to a gene; V was cut back by 5 bases and J by 6 bases. Germline V gene sequence: CDR1 MDHEN, CDR2 SYDVKM. CDR3 in amino acids: CASSMTGDGYTF. CDR3 DNA sequence: TGTGCCAGCAGTATGACAGGGGATGGCTACACCTTC.

The V and J genes are TRBV28 and TRBJ2-3, with no clear D. The CDR3 consists of 16 residues. V was trimmed by 8 bases and J by 2 bases, leaving 20 bases between them. CDR1 is MDHEN and CDR2 is SYDVKM in the germline V gene. The DNA for the CDR3 is TGTGCCAGCTCTATTCAGGCCGCTTTAAACACAGATACGCAGTATTTT. Encoded protein: CASSIQAALNTDTQYF. Full variable domain (rest looked up from reference TRBV28 and TRBJ2-3): DVKVTQSSRYLVKRTGEKVFLECVQDMDHENMFWYRQDPGLGLRLIYFSYDVKMKEKGDIPEGYSVSREKKERFSLILESASTNQTSMYLCASSIQAALNTDTQYFGPGTRLTVL.

The chain carries TRBV9 and TRBJ2-7; 9 bases are a match to TRBD2. Germline-derived CDR1 and CDR2 are SGDLS and YYNGEE. This CDR3 comprises 13 residues. V lost 4 bases and J lost 3; bases outside the gene matches: 2. DNA for the CDR3: TGTGCCAGCAGCCGGACTAGCGACTACGAGCAGTACTTC. Amino acid sequence: CASSRTSDYEQYF.

The chain couples TRBV29-1 to TRBJ2-7; 10 bases map to TRBD2. CDR3 length: 15 amino acids. V lost 5 bases to trimming and J lost 2 bases; unmatched junction nucleotides: 9. Germline loops: CDR1 SQVTM, CDR2 ANQGSEA. The CDR3 region is CSVSPGLAFPYEQYF. The CDR3 region has the DNA TGCAGCGTTTCGCCGGGACTAGCGTTTCCCTACGAGCAGTACTTC.

This chain joins TRBV7-8 and TRBJ2-7; D might be TRBD2 (6 bases). The germline gives CDR1 SGHVS, CDR2 FQNEAQ. Trimming removed 5 bases at V and 2 bases at J, with 10 bases between. There are 13 residues in the CDR3. The CDR3 loop reads CASSQRTTYEQYF. CDR3 bases: TGTGCCAGCAGCCAACGGACTACCTACGAGCAGTACTTC.

The chain carries TRBV20-1 and TRBJ2-7; the match to TRBD2 covers 7 bases. J lost 7 bases, V lost 6 bases, and 0 bases had no gene match. Looked up from germline, CDR1 is DFQATT and CDR2 is SNEGSKA (reference sequence). This CDR3 spans 9 amino acids. The CDR3 sequence is CSAGGEQYF. Here the CDR3 DNA reads TGCAGTGCGGGGGGGGAGCAGTACTTC.

The chain recombines TRBV2 with TRBJ1-2, with TRBD1 identical over 9 bases. This CDR3 has 14 residues. Germline CDR1 SNHLY, CDR2 FYNNEI. V lost 6 bases to trimming and J lost 8 bases; unmatched junction nucleotides: 10. CDR3 loop: CASRAPGTGQGYTF. The CDR3 nucleotides are TGTGCCAGCAGGGCTCCCGGGACAGGGCAAGGCTACACCTTC.